The rows below give T cell receptor beta chains drawn from one sample of a study of CD8 T cells in ankylosing spondylitis. One entry per CDR3 protein results from TCRdb running MiXCR on the 5' RACE reads. The sample consists of around 150,000 distinct CDR3 sequences, around 18% of them appearing once. The sequencing input was blood, either unsorted or a sorted T cell fraction (not recorded which). These receptors were taken from a male donor with ankylosing spondylitis or in good health (not recorded which). CDR3s include the opening cysteine and the closing phenylalanine or tryptophan. D genes are given only for firm matches.

v_gene	j_gene	d_gene	CDR3aa
TRBV20-1	TRBJ2-3	.	CSAPRLTGEGFTDTQYF
TRBV10-3	TRBJ2-3	.	CAISAQGEADTQYF
TRBV28	TRBJ2-1	TRBD2	CASSLPGTSRHNEQFF
TRBV5-5	TRBJ1-1	.	CASSLSGGRTEAFF
TRBV28	TRBJ2-1	TRBD2	CASSPRLAAYNEQFF
TRBV5-4	TRBJ1-1	TRBD1	CASSGPRGQGVTEAFF
TRBV6-2/TRBV6-3	TRBJ1-5	.	CASSFGDYSNQPQHF
TRBV2	TRBJ2-2	TRBD2	CASRVSGTTGELFF
TRBV2	TRBJ2-1	TRBD2	CASSEETSWVRQFF
TRBV20-1	TRBJ2-5	.	CSALTGMWETQYF
TRBV5-5	TRBJ2-7	TRBD1	CASSWTGQGVYEQYF
TRBV10-3	TRBJ2-3	.	CAITQDDIPGTDTQYF
TRBV5-1	TRBJ2-3	.	CASSLSAALDTQYF
TRBV7-8	TRBJ2-2	.	CASSPVGGELFF
TRBV28	TRBJ1-2	.	CASQQQYGYTF
TRBV6-2/TRBV6-3	TRBJ1-6	.	CASSSLSNSPLHF
TRBV29-1	TRBJ1-5	.	CSVDDGWTSTQHF
TRBV6-1	TRBJ2-4	TRBD1	CASSEARQGWNIQYF
TRBV5-1	TRBJ2-7	.	CASSYGQRYEQYF
TRBV5-1	TRBJ1-5	.	CANSLGRNQPQHF
TRBV7-9	TRBJ1-1	TRBD1	CASSLGTGGAFF
TRBV29-1	TRBJ2-5	.	CSVVEHIKTQYF
TRBV5-5	TRBJ2-1	TRBD2	CASSLPPLAGVHNEQFF
TRBV28	TRBJ2-2	.	CASRSRGRPTGELFF
TRBV28	TRBJ2-7	TRBD2	CASSFGETSGAFFSYEQYF
TRBV20-1	TRBJ2-7	TRBD2	CSAPGPGSGLGQYF
TRBV5-1	TRBJ2-1	.	CASGSASSYNEQFF
TRBV5-1	TRBJ2-7	.	CASSLRGLPYEQYF
TRBV5-4	TRBJ1-1	TRBD1	CASSLGGGQGANTEAFF
TRBV10-3	TRBJ1-1	.	CAISEPQYTGNTEAFF
TRBV25-1	TRBJ1-2	TRBD1	CASSDLGTGTRGYTF
TRBV11-2	TRBJ2-1	TRBD1	CASSLAGTEYNEQFF
TRBV12-3/TRBV12-4	TRBJ1-1	TRBD1	CASSLRTGGSEAFF
TRBV20-1	TRBJ2-5	.	CSAVLTGRETQYF
TRBV20-1	TRBJ2-2	.	CSARAASLNTGELFF
TRBV7-3	TRBJ2-2	TRBD2	CASSSSLTSGRAYTGELFF
TRBV5-1	TRBJ1-4	TRBD1	CASSFGQDNEKLFF
TRBV19	TRBJ1-2	TRBD1	CASSWDRGKYGYTF
TRBV5-1	TRBJ2-4	TRBD2	CASSLDPAGVGNIQYF
TRBV19	TRBJ1-2	.	CASSIRSGGYTF
TRBV29-1	TRBJ2-3	.	CSVELPGTDTQYF
TRBV5-1	TRBJ1-2	TRBD1	CASSEGTGWDGYTF
TRBV5-1	TRBJ1-2	.	CASSLGGETGYTF
TRBV27	TRBJ2-7	.	CASSTRQSYEQYF
TRBV6-2/TRBV6-3	TRBJ2-4	TRBD1	CASSYLRTGGANIQYF